This T cell receptor (beta chain) stems from a study of OX40 agonist ivuxolimab in advanced cancers. Regarding the research as a whole: The costimulatory receptor OX40 (CD134) was targeted by ivuxolimab, a fully human IgG2 agonistic monoclonal antibody. Peripheral TCRbeta sequencing was intended to test whether TCR sequence diversity was altered and clonal T-cell expansion was caused by ivuxolimab. The paper reports the monotherapy dose-escalation portion (N of about 52 patients) of the phase I ivuxolimab trial. Prior anti-PD-1, anti-PD-L1 or anti-CTLA-4 therapy was permitted, and checkpoint inhibitors had been received by roughly two fifths of dose-escalation patients. In the dose-escalation cohort, 75% to 85% of patients were male, and the mean age was roughly 60 years with a range of roughly 20 to 85. Partial responses occurred in three dose-escalation patients: two with cutaneous melanoma and one with hepatocellular carcinoma. Of the 50 to 55 dose-escalation patients, hepatocellular carcinoma was present in about 20, melanoma in around 15, renal cell carcinoma in 9 and head and neck cancer in 9. Intravenous ivuxolimab was administered to patients every 2 weeks at six dose levels: 0.01, 0.1, 0.3, 1.5, 3 and 10 mg/kg. What the work shows at the level of the full study, not this receptor alone: After ivuxolimab, expanded clones were on average more numerous among CD8+ T cells than among CD4+ T cells. Partial responders in the 0.1-3.0 mg/kg groups had among the lowest normalized peripheral clonal expansion, especially among CD8+ T cells. At doses from 0.1 to 3.0 mg/kg, clonal expansion was seen in both CD4+ and CD8+ blood T cells between baseline and week 6. Low levels of normalized T-cell clonal expansion were also seen in some patients who did not respond. Which antigens the clonally expanded peripheral T cells were specific for was not determined.

Genomic DNA was isolated from the sorted cells so that the TCRbeta CDR3 region could be sequenced. TCRbeta CDR3 regions were sequenced using the immunoSEQ Assay. This immuneACCESS table, as held by TCRdb, lists in-frame sequences with V and J called but not all clones. Of the missing ones, under half trace to an unresolved V gene in checked studies; the others have no known cause. This sample has tens of thousands of clones in its table, and about 88% of those were observed once. Approximately 33% of the sample is taken by the ten largest. The trial excluded patients who had a history of autoimmune disease or who were on systemic immunosuppression. Peripheral blood for TCR sequencing was collected from all dose cohorts at baseline, on cycle 4 day 1, and on cycle 7 day 1. The samples were taken from a phase I, first-in-human, multicenter, open-label dose-escalation trial of ivuxolimab. Adults with locally advanced or metastatic head and neck squamous cell, hepatocellular, melanoma or renal cell carcinoma were enrolled in the trial. Before TCR sequencing, CD4+ T cells and CD8+ T cells were sorted from peripheral blood as separate populations.

About this clone itself: It has no known antigen specificity. Within one base of it there is no much larger clone, and no base qualities were kept.

The CDR3, from cysteine to phenylalanine, totals 14 residues. Just CDR3 DNA is preserved here, 42 bases in frame from base 1. The germline V gene (reference sequence) sets CDR1 to LNHDA and CDR2 to SQIVND. Ends trimmed: V by 1 base, J by 8 bases; bases unmatched to a gene: 3. The receptor was derived from an adult with an advanced solid tumor such as melanoma, head and neck, liver or kidney cancer. The sample consisted of CD4+ or CD8+ T cells sorted from blood, taken in a trial of the OX40 agonist ivuxolimab. This chain is built from TRBV19 and TRBJ2-1, with 9 bases matching TRBD2. The DNA is TGTGCCAGTAGTATAGGTAGCGGGAGTTATGAGCAGTTCTTC. Its translation reads: CASSIGSGSYEQFF.